This entry concerns a single T cell receptor (beta chain). There are a few counts of this clonotype. What antigen it recognizes has not been identified. No much larger clonotype is one base removed from it; base qualities were not supplied. Library preparation employed RT-PCR. Sequencing used a NextSeq 550. TCRdb took the public reads, trimmed them with fastp at Q25, ran MiXCR for clone calling and kept in-frame beta chains. When rows share a CDR3 protein, they turn into one entry using the most common DNA and genes. The sample table contains about 18,000 distinct CDR3 sequences; only one count was recorded for less than 5% of them. The ten biggest clones cover approximately 40% of the sample. A distance of 11 bases separates the germline ends of V and J, which lose 4 bases and 3 bases respectively. Inclusive of the bounding cysteine and phenylalanine, the CDR3 is 15 residues long. Left in the record is the CDR3 DNA by itself, 45 bases read in frame from the first base. CDR1 and CDR2 (SGHNT, YYREEE) derive from the germline V gene (reference sequence).

These data belong to a study of patients and donors after allogeneic stem cell transplantation (dated by TCRdb to 2019 to 2021). This chain is built from TRBV5-4 and TRBJ2-6; possibly the D gene is TRBD1, per 6 matching bases. Sequences were obtained from blood, either unsorted or a sorted T cell fraction (not recorded which). The TCR originated in a human donor who was either an allogeneic HSCT recipient or a stem cell or donor lymphocyte infusion donor (not recorded which). It is not recorded whose cells these are; they may come from a transplant donor. The DNA sequence follows: TGTGCCAGCAGCACCACAGGGTTTGGGGCCAACGTCCTGACTTTC. Translation gives CASSTTGFGANVLTF.